What follows is one TCR beta chain and its context. The same CDR3 can be traced to other DNA sequences in this sample. This entry belongs to a study of blood T cell repertoires in COVID-19. Profiled with immunoSEQ multiplex PCR; TCRdb holds only in-frame clones, not every one. The sample yields over 110,000 clones, approximately 88% seen once. The V gene lost 5 bases and the J gene lost 0 bases, with 5 bases spanning the gap. This CDR3 has 12 residues. Germline V gene sequence: CDR1 MNHEY, CDR2 SVGEGT. The clonotype originates from a human donor in a cohort sampled during active COVID-19. V usage is TRBV6-2 or TRBV6-3 and J usage is TRBJ2-7; D is unclear. The source material was peripheral blood. CDR3 amino acids: CASSISSYEQYF. Written as DNA, the CDR3 is TGTGCCAGCAGTATTAGCTCCTACGAGCAGTACTTC.